This TCR beta chain was observed in a study of blood T cell repertoires in COVID-19. In the study overall: Material from acute and convalescent COVID-19 was sourced from the United States, Italy and Spain. PBMCs, B-cell-depleted T cells, or T cells provided the cDNA or gDNA that made up the material.

Trimming cost V 3 bases and J 0 bases, with 15 bases left between them. In germline, CDR1 is LNHDA, CDR2 SQIVND (reference sequence). This CDR3 comprises 17 residues. Seattle cases were enrolled at active infection and followed longitudinally. Per the original methods: How many nucleated cells were present was estimated from reference gene primer amplification. Sequencing was performed with immunoSEQ multiplex PCR; in TCRdb, only in-frame clones are kept and a portion is missing. V and J calls and clone size are as listed in that table; D and trimming were resolved from the DNA. The sample lists about 180,000 clones, 70% to 80% occurring once.

The sequenced sample consisted of peripheral blood. This clonotype originated in a woman between 55 and 75 years old with COVID-19, enrolled during active disease. The chain recombines TRBV19 with TRBJ1-5, with D perhaps matching TRBD1 (6 bases). CDR3: CASSIRGGPGSNQPQHF. The CDR3 DNA is TGTGCCAGTAGTATTCGTGGGGGCCCCGGTAGCAATCAGCCCCAGCATTTT.